Below, one T cell receptor beta chain is given with its context. The table came from immunoSEQ multiplex PCR; TCRdb's copy has only in-frame clones and leaves some out. The data hold 350,000 to 450,000 clones, with around 88% observed a single time. Patients at the Seattle site were enrolled during active infection and followed longitudinally. This sample was taken from a study of blood T cell repertoires in COVID-19. This CDR3 has 14 residues. V lost 7 bases and J lost 4; bases outside the gene matches: 9. The sequencing input was peripheral blood. The receptor comes from a woman aged 55-75 years with COVID-19, enrolled during active disease. The V call is TRBV23-1, the J call TRBJ1-2; 7 nucleotides align to TRBD1. TRBV23-1 is an ORF, and what it does is uncertain. CDR3: CASTTGTEFYGYTF. In DNA, the CDR3 is TGCGCCAGCACGACCGGGACAGAGTTCTATGGCTACACCTTC.